The 32 T cell receptor beta chains below come from one sample, sequenced in a study of identical twins (dated by TCRdb to 2016 to 2018). The library came from 5' RACE. The sequencer listed for this sample is Illumina HiSeq 2000. TCRdb's own reprocessing of the public reads used fastp at Q25 and MiXCR and kept productive beta chains. All rows with the same CDR3 protein become a single entry with the most common DNA and genes. This sample is represented by around 490,000 distinct CDR3 sequences; roughly 15% of them were singletons. More than 0.4% of the sample is held by the ten biggest clonotypes. A further study also used this sample, focusing on yellow fever vaccine responses in identical twins.

Sequencing used CD4+ T cells sorted from blood. The receptors derive from a woman between 18 and 30 years old in good health.

V usage is TRBV5-1 and J usage is TRBJ2-1, with 8 bases aligning to TRBD1. Germline-derived CDR1 and CDR2 are SGHRS and YFSETQ. V lost 6 bases to trimming and J lost 4 bases; unmatched junction nucleotides: 9. This CDR3 is 15 amino acids long. The DNA of the CDR3 is TGCGCCAGCAAGACTAACAGGGGGGAATACAATGAGCAGTTCTTC. It encodes CASKTNRGEYNEQFF.

The CDR3 here is CASSLGTSELGTQYF. DNA for the CDR3: TGTGCCAGCAGCCTCGGAACGTCGGAATTAGGGACCCAGTACTTC. V gene TRBV7-6 combines with J gene TRBJ2-5; D ambiguous. From germline, CDR1 is SGHVS and CDR2 FNYEAQ. This CDR3 has 15 amino acids. The V end was cut by 5 bases, the J end by 7 bases, with 20 bases between.

The chain carries TRBV5-4 and TRBJ2-7, with a weak D call TRBD2 (5 bases). The CDR3 extends over 14 amino acids. Looked up from germline, CDR1 is SGHNT and CDR2 is YYREEE (reference sequence). The V and J ends lost 1 base and 0 bases respectively, with 8 bases between them. CDR3 sequence (DNA): TGTGCCAGCAGCTTGATGGCGGGCTCCTACGAGCAGTACTTC. It codes for CASSLMAGSYEQYF.

The chain has TRBV28 and TRBJ2-1; TRBD1 aligns across 8 bases. Germline V CDR1 and CDR2: MDHEN, SYDVKM. This CDR3 contains 12 residues. Trimming at V came to 6 bases and at J to 12 bases, leaving 7 bases not matched to a gene. The CDR3 sequence is CASRHTGGPQFF. CDR3 DNA: TGTGCCAGCAGACATACAGGGGGTCCGCAGTTCTTC.

This clonotype was observed a handful of times. The rearrangement uses TRBV7-9 and TRBJ1-1; a weak D match, TRBD1 (6 bases). The length of the CDR3 is 15 residues. From germline, CDR1 is SEHNR and CDR2 FQNEAQ (reference sequence). Deletions cut 5 bases from V and 5 bases from J, with 18 bases between. This CDR3 reads CASSPKQGRGTEAFF. CDR3 nucleotide sequence: TGTGCCAGCAGCCCGAAACAGGGACGAGGGACTGAAGCTTTCTTT. Together with reference TRBV7-9 and TRBJ1-1, the CDR3 gives the full variable domain: DTGVSQNPRHKITKRGQNVTFRCDPISEHNRLYWYRQTLGQGPEFLTYFQNEAQLEKSRLLSDRFSAERPKGSFSTLEIQRTEQGDSAMYLCASSPKQGRGTEAFFGQGTRLTVV.

This clonotype was picked up a small number of times. The chain recombines TRBV5-1 with TRBJ2-6; D possibly uses TRBD1 or TRBD2 (6 bases each). Germline CDR1 is SGHRS and CDR2 is YFSETQ. This CDR3 region has 17 residues. Trimming left V 1 base short and J 4 bases short, with 15 bases between. CDR3 sequence: CASSLWGALDGANVLTF. As DNA, the CDR3 is TGCGCCAGCAGCTTGTGGGGGGCTTTAGACGGGGCCAACGTCCTGACTTTC.

The chain carries TRBV4-1 and TRBJ2-1; TRBD2 aligns across 12 bases. V lost 2 bases, J lost 1 base, and 3 bases stayed unmatched. CDR3 length equals 17 residues. The V gene's germline CDR1 is MGHRA and CDR2 YSYEKL. The chain's CDR3 is CASSQRLAGASYNEQFF. CDR3 DNA: TGCGCCAGCAGCCAAAGACTAGCGGGAGCTTCCTACAATGAGCAGTTCTTC.

DNA of the CDR3: TGTGCCAGCAGCTTAGACCTAGGGGGCAAGGAGCAGTTCTTC. It translates to CASSLDLGGKEQFF. The J gene is TRBJ2-1, the V gene TRBV13, with 7 bases matching TRBD1. The V gene's germline CDR1 is PRHDT and CDR2 FYEKMQ (reference sequence). J lost 10 bases, V lost 1 base, and 7 bases had no gene match. The CDR3 covers 14 residues.

The sample holds a few counts of this clonotype. Written as DNA, the CDR3 is TGCAGTGCTAACGAGGACTACCCCACAGATACGCAGTATTTT. Amino acid sequence: CSANEDYPTDTQYF. This chain connects TRBV20-1 to TRBJ2-3; a weak D match, TRBD2 (6 bases). Trimming shortened V by 4 bases and J by 2 bases, and 13 bases separated the two germline ends. The germline CDR1 and CDR2 sequences are DFQATT and SNEGSKA (reference sequence). There are 14 residues in the CDR3.

The rearrangement links TRBV5-1 to TRBJ2-1; D ambiguous. There are 11 residues in the CDR3. Trimming left V 6 bases short and J 5 bases short, with 6 bases between. The germline gives CDR1 SGHRS, CDR2 YFSETQ. The CDR3 spells CASTSDNEQFF. The CDR3 nucleotides read TGCGCCAGCACGTCTGACAATGAGCAGTTCTTC.

This rearrangement joins TRBV20-1 to TRBJ2-5; unclear D gene. There are 12 residues in the CDR3. CDR1 is DFQATT, CDR2 SNEGSKA, per germline (reference sequence). Trimming pared 5 bases from V and 1 base from J, leaving 8 bases between. DNA for the CDR3: TGCAGTGCTCGACTGCCCCAAGAGACCCAGTACTTC. Translating gives CSARLPQETQYF.

This clonotype was counted only a few times. The rearrangement links TRBV4-1 to TRBJ2-1, with 14 bases lining up with TRBD2. CDR1 and CDR2 from the germline V gene are MGHRA and YSYEKL. J gave up 4 bases and V 7 bases, and 18 bases lay outside the gene matches. The CDR3 has 20 amino acids. CDR3 nucleotide sequence: TGCGCCAGCACCGTTAAACCGGGGACTAGCGGGAGTTGGTCTTACAATGAGCAGTTCTTC. This encodes CASTVKPGTSGSWSYNEQFF.

In its sample, this clonotype was seen a few times. V usage is TRBV5-6 and J usage is TRBJ2-1; 9 positions match TRBD1. This CDR3 has 17 amino acids. Losses at the gene ends were 0 bases for V and 6 bases for J; bases not matched to a gene: 10. Germline CDR1 reads SGHDT; CDR2 reads YYEEEE. The CDR3 reads CASSLELGDRVVNEQFF. CDR3 sequence (DNA): TGTGCCAGCAGCTTGGAACTCGGGGACAGGGTAGTCAATGAGCAGTTCTTC.

The genes are TRBV14 and TRBJ2-5, with unresolved D. Germline-derived CDR1 and CDR2 are SGHDN and FVKESK. The CDR3 loop spans 16 amino acids. Trimming left V 1 base short and J 2 bases short, with 14 bases between. The chain's CDR3 is CASSQGSWTLQETQYF. In DNA, the CDR3 is TGTGCCAGCAGCCAAGGGAGCTGGACCCTACAAGAGACCCAGTACTTC.

The chain is built from TRBV29-1 and TRBJ2-3, with D possibly being TRBD1 (6 bases). Between the trimmed V and J ends, which lost 5 bases and 0 bases, there was a span of 15 bases. Germline loops: CDR1 SQVTM, CDR2 ANQGSEA. The length of the CDR3 is 15 residues. CDR3 coding DNA: TGCAGCGTTAGAACAGGGAAGACTAGCACAGATACGCAGTATTTT. The encoded protein is CSVRTGKTSTDTQYF.

The J gene is TRBJ2-3, the V gene TRBV10-1; 10 nucleotides agree with TRBD2. This CDR3 is 15 amino acids long. The J segment lost 2 bases and the V segment lost 2 bases, leaving 1 base of the junction unmatched. Per the germline V gene, CDR1 is WNHNN and CDR2 is SYGVQD (reference sequence). CDR3 DNA: TGCGCCAGCAGTGAGACTAGCGGGGACACAGATACGCAGTATTTT. This encodes CASSETSGDTDTQYF.

The V and J genes are TRBV24-1 and TRBJ1-2; TRBD1 is a possible D gene (5 bases). The CDR3 runs 12 residues. V gave up 7 bases and J gave up 6 bases, with 11 bases separating them. Germline V gene sequence: CDR1 KGHDR, CDR2 SFDVKD. CDR3 loop: CATSWGRNGYTF. The CDR3 DNA sequence: TGTGCCACCAGCTGGGGGAGAAATGGCTACACCTTC.

The chain joins TRBV4-2 to TRBJ2-3, with TRBD2 matching over 8 bases. The CDR3 runs 15 residues. Germline trimming cut 5 bases from V and 4 bases from J; bases unmatched to any gene: 8. The germline V gene has CDR1 LGHNA and CDR2 YNFKEQ. The CDR3 spells CASSKTGTSADTQYF. DNA for the CDR3: TGTGCCAGCAGCAAGACCGGGACTAGTGCAGATACGCAGTATTTT.

This clonotype came up a few times. As DNA, the CDR3 is TGTGCCATCAGTGAGTCAAGGGGGGACGAGCAGTACGTC. Translated: CAISESRGDEQYV. The V and J genes are TRBV10-3 and TRBJ2-7, with D perhaps TRBD1 or TRBD2 (6 bases each). The CDR3 length is 13 residues. The germline CDR1 and CDR2 sequences are ENHRY and SYGVKD. V lost 0 bases to trimming and J lost 5 bases, with 8 bases between them.

This clonotype has just a few counts. J is TRBJ2-1 and V is TRBV5-1; possible D gene TRBD2, 6 bases. CDR1 and CDR2 from the germline V gene are SGHRS and YFSETQ. V gave up 3 bases and J gave up 15 bases, with 22 bases separating them. This CDR3 is 14 amino acids long. CDR3 nucleotide sequence: TGCGCCAGCAGCTGGGGCGGCGAGGCGGGGAATAGGTTCTTC. Translation gives CASSWGGEAGNRFF.

The chain uses TRBV20-1 and TRBJ2-6; no firm D call. Trimming took 2 bases from V and 4 from J, leaving 6 bases between them. The CDR3 has 13 amino acids. Germline V CDR1 and CDR2: DFQATT, SNEGSKA (reference sequence). DNA of the CDR3: TGCAGTGCTAGACGAACCGGGGCCAACGTCCTGACTTTC. Its protein product is CSARRTGANVLTF.

The V call is TRBV6-5, the J call TRBJ1-1; TRBD1 matches at 7 bases. V was clipped by 5 bases and J by 3 bases; unmatched bases: 6. Germline V gene lookup returns CDR1 MNHEY and CDR2 SVGAGI. This CDR3 region has 14 residues. In nucleotides, the CDR3 is TGTGCCAGCAGTCACCAAACAGGGGACACTGAAGCTTTCTTT. Amino acids: CASSHQTGDTEAFF.

This rearrangement joins TRBV5-5 to TRBJ2-5; unclear D gene. The V end lost 4 bases, the J end lost 4 bases, and 11 bases lay between the germline ends. This CDR3 has 13 amino acids. CDR1 SGHKS and CDR2 YYEKEE come from the germline V gene (reference sequence). DNA for the CDR3: TGTGCCAGCAGCCCGGCCCGGACAGAGACCCAGTACTTC. Translated: CASSPARTETQYF.

This clonotype was found once. The rearrangement uses TRBV5-5 and TRBJ2-7; no clear D. V lost 4 bases and J lost 0, with 11 bases in between. The CDR3 sequence is 14 residues long. Germline V gene sequence: CDR1 SGHKS, CDR2 YYEKEE (reference sequence). CDR3 sequence reads: CASSPGHLSYEQYF. CDR3 bases: TGTGCCAGCAGCCCCGGGCACCTCTCCTACGAGCAGTACTTC.

Many counts were recorded for this clonotype. The V call is TRBV5-1, the J call TRBJ2-7; the D gene is possibly TRBD1 (5 bases). CDR3 length equals 16 residues. Per germline, CDR1 SGHRS and CDR2 YFSETQ. Trimming cost V 4 bases and J 2 bases, with 19 bases left between them. Here the CDR3 reads CASSRSTESPTYEQYF. The CDR3 region has the DNA TGCGCCAGCAGCCGGTCGACAGAGTCCCCTACCTACGAGCAGTACTTC.

V usage is TRBV5-4 and J usage is TRBJ1-5, with 8 bases aligning to TRBD1. The germline V gene encodes CDR1 SGHNT and CDR2 YYREEE (reference sequence). V shed 4 bases and J 6 bases; nucleotides not matched to a gene: 9. This CDR3 has 15 residues. The CDR3 reads CASSTRGPARQPQHF. In DNA, the CDR3 is TGTGCCAGCAGCACCAGGGGGCCAGCCCGTCAGCCCCAGCATTTT.

The chain joins TRBV12-3 or TRBV12-4 to TRBJ2-3; 8 positions agree with TRBD2. Germline trimming cut 2 bases from V and 2 bases from J; bases unmatched to any gene: 9. This CDR3 is 17 amino acids long. The CDR3 nucleotides read TGTGCCAGCAGTTTAAGGACTGGGCGGGGGGACACAGATACGCAGTATTTT. Translating it yields CASSLRTGRGDTDTQYF.

There are many counts of this clonotype. In nucleotides, the CDR3 is TGTGCCAGCAGCTTTACGGGACACTCCCGAGGCTACACCTTC. Its protein is CASSFTGHSRGYTF. V is TRBV7-2 and J is TRBJ1-2; weak D call: TRBD1 (6 bases). The CDR3 has 14 amino acids. Trimming took off 3 bases at V and 8 bases at J, with 16 bases between the two ends. Germline loops: CDR1 SGHTA, CDR2 FQGNSA.

The chain recombines TRBV10-2 with TRBJ1-5; D call uncertain. CDR1 WSHSY and CDR2 SAAADI come from the germline V gene. The CDR3 is 15 amino acids. Trimming took off 0 bases at V and 6 bases at J, with 12 bases between the two ends. CDR3 nucleotide sequence: TGCGCCAGCAGTGAGTCGACCGGGTTAGGTCAGCCCCAGCATTTT. Protein sequence: CASSESTGLGQPQHF.

This rearrangement joins TRBV27 to TRBJ2-1; 12 positions agree with TRBD2. The ends lost 6 bases at V and 4 bases at J; junction bases unmatched: 7. Germline CDR1 reads MNHEY; CDR2 reads SMNVEV (reference sequence). The CDR3 runs 16 residues. The CDR3 coding sequence is TGTGCCAGCAGCTCTAGGACTAGCGGGGTTTACAATGAGCAGTTCTTC. Protein: CASSSRTSGVYNEQFF.

This clonotype was picked up many times. The V and J genes are TRBV15 and TRBJ2-1; no clear D gene. In germline, CDR1 is LNHNV, CDR2 YYDKDF (reference sequence). CDR3 length: 16 residues. V was cut by 3 bases and J by 0 bases, with 12 bases left in between. The CDR3 nucleotides read TGTGCCACCAGCAGCACCTTCTTGAGCTCCTACAATGAGCAGTTCTTC. Translating it yields CATSSTFLSSYNEQFF.

Only a few counts were recorded for this clonotype. V is TRBV28 and J is TRBJ2-7; D is ambiguous. Looked up from germline, CDR1 is MDHEN and CDR2 is SYDVKM. This CDR3 is 14 amino acids long. Trimming removed 3 bases from V and 2 bases from J, with 11 bases in between. In DNA, the CDR3 is TGTGCCAGCAGTTTCTTGGCTGACACCTACGAGCAGTACTTC. This gives the protein CASSFLADTYEQYF.